Below, 17 T cell receptor beta chains from the same sample are listed, as sequenced in a study of cytomegalovirus exposure and HLA in healthy donors. PCR employed 60 Vbeta and 13 Jbeta primers. Sequencing was performed with immunoSEQ multiplex PCR; in TCRdb, only in-frame clones are kept and a portion is missing. This table lists fewer than 200,000 clones. Sequencing was carried out using PBMCs. The receptors stem from a man younger than 45 in good health and CMV-seronegative.

The chain couples TRBV9 to TRBJ1-1; D is uncertain. CDR1 and CDR2 (germline): SGDLS, YYNGEE. The V end lost 0 bases, the J end lost 1 base, and 10 bases lay between the germline ends. The CDR3 contains 15 residues. The CDR3 loop reads CASSVGAGRNTEAFF. CDR3 coding DNA: TGTGCCAGCAGCGTAGGGGCAGGCAGGAACACTGAAGCTTTCTTT.

This rearrangement joins TRBV30 to TRBJ1-5, with a possible D match to TRBD1 (5 bases). The CDR3 consists of 13 residues. V dropped 2 bases and J dropped 3 bases, with 8 bases sitting between them. Per germline, CDR1 GTSNPN and CDR2 SVGIG (reference sequence). CDR3 protein: CAWSRQYNQPQHF. CDR3 sequence (DNA): TGTGCCTGGAGTAGACAGTACAATCAGCCCCAGCATTTT.

This chain joins TRBV5-4 and TRBJ1-1; possible D gene TRBD1, 6 bases. CDR1 is SGHNT and CDR2 is YYREEE in the germline V gene (reference sequence). V shed 4 bases and J shed 4 bases, with 14 bases lying between them. CDR3 length equals 14 residues. This chain's CDR3 is CASSDTGWGTEAFF. The DNA for the CDR3 is TGTGCCAGCAGCGACACAGGGTGGGGCACTGAAGCTTTCTTT.

The chain carries TRBV7-6 and TRBJ2-1; possibly TRBD2 for D (5 bases). The CDR3 contains 16 residues. Germline CDR1 and CDR2: SGHVS and FNYEAQ. V lost 2 bases and J lost 4, with 15 bases in between. The CDR3 DNA follows: TGTGCCAGCAGCTTAACCCCCCAACTAGGGTACAATGAGCAGTTCTTC. It translates to CASSLTPQLGYNEQFF.

The chain joins TRBV7-6 to TRBJ2-7; 8 bases are a match to TRBD1. CDR1 is SGHVS and CDR2 is FNYEAQ in the germline V gene. V was clipped by 5 bases and J by 3 bases; unmatched bases: 3. The CDR3 loop spans 13 amino acids. The DNA of the CDR3 is TGTGCCAGCAGCCCCGACAGGGGCTACGAGCAGTACTTC. The encoded protein is CASSPDRGYEQYF.

V gene TRBV7-8 combines with J gene TRBJ2-7; 7 bases are shared with TRBD2. The CDR3 is made up of 12 amino acids. V dropped 3 bases and J dropped 9; count of bases not matched to a gene: 5. Germline V gene lookup returns CDR1 SGHVS and CDR2 FQNEAQ. CDR3 region: CASSFERGLQYF. The CDR3 bases are TGTGCCAGCAGCTTCGAGCGGGGCCTGCAGTACTTC.

The chain joins TRBV19 to TRBJ2-1; 8 bases line up with TRBD2. Germline CDR1 is LNHDA and CDR2 is SQIVND (reference sequence). The CDR3 loop spans 14 amino acids. Trimming at V came to 6 bases and at J to 5 bases, leaving 6 bases not matched to a gene. The CDR3 bases are TGTGCCAGTAGAGCGGGACTAGACCACAATGAGCAGTTCTTC. Translating gives CASRAGLDHNEQFF.

The genes are TRBV19 and TRBJ1-4, with 9 bases lining up with TRBD1. Germline loops: CDR1 LNHDA, CDR2 SQIVND (reference sequence). The CDR3 has 15 residues. V was clipped by 5 bases and J by 3 bases; unmatched bases: 4. Here the CDR3 DNA reads TGTGCCAGTAGTGCGGGACAGGGAGCTAATGAAAAACTGTTTTTT. Its protein product is CASSAGQGANEKLFF.

This chain connects TRBV7-6 to TRBJ2-1, with 10 positions matching TRBD2. Germline values: CDR1 SGHVS, CDR2 FNYEAQ. Trimming cost V 1 base and J 1 base; bases outside gene matches: 1. The CDR3 loop spans 16 amino acids. The CDR3 DNA follows: TGTGCCAGCAGCTTAGAAGCGGGAGGGTCCTACAATGAGCAGTTCTTC. Protein: CASSLEAGGSYNEQFF.

The chain joins TRBV28 to TRBJ1-1; unclear D gene. Germline loops: CDR1 MDHEN, CDR2 SYDVKM. The V end was cut by 6 bases, the J end by 0 bases, with 5 bases between. The CDR3 runs 12 residues. The CDR3 DNA is TGTGCCAGCAGGGCCATGAACACTGAAGCTTTCTTT. Protein: CASRAMNTEAFF.

The chain links TRBV7-2 to TRBJ1-1; a possible D gene is TRBD1 (5 bases). Germline-derived CDR1 and CDR2 are SGHTA and FQGNSA. Trimming pared 1 base from V and 4 bases from J, leaving 7 bases between. CDR3 length: 13 amino acids. The chain's CDR3 is CASSLERGTEAFF. CDR3 bases: TGTGCCAGCAGCTTAGAAAGGGGCACTGAAGCTTTCTTT.

The V gene is TRBV5-1, the J gene TRBJ1-1; the D gene is possibly TRBD1 (6 bases). V was pared by 4 bases and J by 1 base, with 14 bases between. The CDR3 is 15 residues long. Per germline, CDR1 SGHRS and CDR2 YFSETQ. The CDR3: CASSRSPGQNTEAFF. CDR3 in DNA: TGCGCCAGCAGCCGGTCACCGGGACAGAACACTGAAGCTTTCTTT.

J is TRBJ2-3 and V is TRBV13; possibly TRBD1 for D (6 bases). With 6 bases removed from V and 5 bases from J, the gap between germline ends came to 15 bases. CDR3 length: 14 residues. Germline V gene lookup returns CDR1 PRHDT and CDR2 FYEKMQ (reference sequence). CDR3 region: CASSRQGSGDTQYF. The CDR3 DNA follows: TGTGCCAGCAGTCGTCAGGGGTCTGGAGATACGCAGTATTTT.

This chain uses TRBV19 with TRBJ1-4, with no clear D. The CDR3 length is 14 residues. V was cut by 4 bases and J by 5 bases, with 11 bases left in between. Germline values: CDR1 LNHDA, CDR2 SQIVND (reference sequence). The CDR3 region has the DNA TGTGCCAGTAGTACGTTACAGCAAAATGAAAAACTGTTTTTT. Protein product: CASSTLQQNEKLFF.

The J gene is TRBJ2-1, the V gene TRBV7-3, with TRBD2 identical over 7 bases. Germline lookup yields CDR1 SGHTA and CDR2 FQGTGA. The CDR3 runs 15 residues. V gave up 2 bases and J gave up 6 bases; unmatched junction bases: 7. The chain's CDR3 is CASSLVAGGGNEQFF. The CDR3 DNA sequence: TGTGCCAGCAGCTTAGTAGCGGGTGGGGGCAATGAGCAGTTCTTC.

The genes are TRBV11-3 and TRBJ2-7; 8 nucleotides line up with TRBD2. The CDR3 loop spans 13 amino acids. Looked up from germline, CDR1 is SGHNT and CDR2 is YENEEA. V shed 5 bases and J 7 bases; nucleotides not matched to a gene: 7. The CDR3 DNA follows: TGTGCCAGCAGCCAGGGACTAGTAGGTGAGCAGTACTTC. This encodes CASSQGLVGEQYF.

In nucleotides, the CDR3 is TGTGCCAGCAGTGACGGGGTACCGGTGTACGAGCAGTACTTC. Encoded protein: CASSDGVPVYEQYF. V usage is TRBV2 and J usage is TRBJ2-7; a weak D match, TRBD2 (5 bases). V was cut by 3 bases and J by 4 bases, with 13 bases left in between. Germline CDR1 reads SNHLY; CDR2 reads FYNNEI. This CDR3 region has 14 residues.